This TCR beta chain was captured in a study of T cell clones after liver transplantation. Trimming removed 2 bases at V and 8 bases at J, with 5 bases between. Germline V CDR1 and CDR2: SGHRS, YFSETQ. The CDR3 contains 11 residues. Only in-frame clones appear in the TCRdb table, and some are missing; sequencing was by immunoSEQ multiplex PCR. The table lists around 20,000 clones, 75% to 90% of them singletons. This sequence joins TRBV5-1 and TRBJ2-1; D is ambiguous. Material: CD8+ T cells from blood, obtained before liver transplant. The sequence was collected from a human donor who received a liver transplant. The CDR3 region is CASSFSHEQFF. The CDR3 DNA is TGCGCCAGCAGCTTCTCTCATGAGCAGTTCTTC.